The sequence of this TCR beta chain was determined in a study of T cells expressing NK-cell markers. As for the study in general: Researchers got TCR beta repertoires out of sorted CD3+CD56+NKG2C+, CD3+CD56+NKG2C- and CD3+CD56-NKG2C+ T cells. HCMV seropositivity characterized most of the eight sequenced donors, and seronegativity one. Study-wide results and limits: HCMV specificity of expanded NKG2C+ T cell clones remained unclear. In 5 to 7 donors, dominant CD3+CD56+NKG2C+ clones formed roughly 1.0-7.5% of CD8+ cells.

TCRdb reprocessed the 5' RACE reads and reports one entry per CDR3 protein, with no DNA. Its table lists just under 150,000 distinct CDR3 sequences. The CDR3 is made up of 15 amino acids. Germline V gives CDR1 MNHEY, CDR2 SMNVEV (reference sequence). To note about this clonotype: Antigen specificity is unknown.

The rearrangement uses TRBV27 and TRBJ2-1; the TCRdb D gene call, TRBD2, has no DNA to confirm it. The sequenced material came from blood T cells: a sorted CD56 or NKG2C T cell subset, CD4+ or CD8+ T cells, or bulk PBMC T cells (not recorded which). This sequence was found in a man younger than 35 in good health. The CDR3 region is CASSYQGLAADEQFF.